These 2 T cell receptor beta chains came from one sample sequenced in a study of cytomegalovirus exposure and HLA in healthy donors. The PCR was carried out with 60 Vbeta primers and 13 Jbeta primers. Clones were read by immunoSEQ multiplex PCR, and TCRdb kept only the in-frame ones, dropping some. The data show about 150,000 clones, with roughly 71% seen just once and over 6% held by the top ten. Specimen: PBMCs. The receptors stem from a man between 25 and 39 years old in good health and CMV-seronegative.

The chain uses TRBV27 and TRBJ2-5; TRBD2 might be the D (5 bases). Per the germline V gene, CDR1 is MNHEY and CDR2 is SMNVEV (reference sequence). The ends were cut back, 8 bases at V and 5 bases at J, with 15 bases in the middle. The CDR3 runs 13 residues. In DNA, the CDR3 is TGTGCCAGCGGGCCGGGAATAACGGAGACCCAGTACTTC. This gives the protein CASGPGITETQYF.

This sequence joins TRBV5-1 and TRBJ2-5, with a possible D match to TRBD2 (5 bases). The last part of the DNA fits TRBJ2-7 better; the J call may be wrong. This CDR3 is 14 amino acids long. CDR1 and CDR2 (germline): SGHRS, YFSETQ. Written as DNA, the CDR3 is TGCGCCAGCAGCTTGTTGACGGGGTCCCACGAGCAGTACTTC. Encoded protein: CASSLLTGSHEQYF.